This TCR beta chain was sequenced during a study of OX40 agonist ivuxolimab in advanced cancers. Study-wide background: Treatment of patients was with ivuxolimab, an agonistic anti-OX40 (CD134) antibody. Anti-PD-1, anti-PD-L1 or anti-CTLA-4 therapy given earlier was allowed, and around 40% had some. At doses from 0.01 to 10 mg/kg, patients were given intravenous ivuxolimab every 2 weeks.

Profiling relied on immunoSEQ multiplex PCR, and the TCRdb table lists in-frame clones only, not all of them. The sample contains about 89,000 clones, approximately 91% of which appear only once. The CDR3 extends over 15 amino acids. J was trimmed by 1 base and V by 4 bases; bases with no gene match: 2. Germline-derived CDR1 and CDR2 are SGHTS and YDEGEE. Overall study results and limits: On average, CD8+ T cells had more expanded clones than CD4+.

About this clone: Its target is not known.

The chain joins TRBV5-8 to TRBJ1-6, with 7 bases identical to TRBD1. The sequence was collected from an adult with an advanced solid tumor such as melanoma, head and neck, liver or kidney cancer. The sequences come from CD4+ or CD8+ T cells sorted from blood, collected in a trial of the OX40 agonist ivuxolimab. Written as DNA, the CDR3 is TGTGCCAGCAGCCTACAGGGGTCCTATAATTCACCCCTCCACTTT. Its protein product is CASSLQGSYNSPLHF. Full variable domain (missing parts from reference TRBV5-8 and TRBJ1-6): EAGVTQSPTHLIKTRGQQATLRCSPISGHTSVYWYQQALGLGLQFLLWYDEGEERNRGNFPPRFSGRQFPNYSSELNVNALELEDSALYLCASSLQGSYNSPLHFGNGTRLTVT.